Listed below are T cell receptor beta chains from one sample, sequenced in a study of post-analysis software for immune sequencing data. TCRdb passed the PCR reads through MiXCR, listing each CDR3 protein once. The profile covers about 400,000 distinct CDR3 sequences, with approximately 38% appearing a single time and roughly an eighth taken by the ten largest. Sequencing was done on a sample of blood. The receptors come from a girl between 5 and 17 years old with multiple sclerosis. CDR3s include the opening cysteine and the closing phenylalanine or tryptophan. Fields, in order: clone size, D gene, V gene, J gene, CDR3 length, CDR3 protein, CDR3 DNA. The D gene is left open where the match is weak. Clone sizes are given selectively: once, few, many, or a class where the clone is expanded.

size: few
D: NA
V: TRBV7-3
J: TRBJ2-6
length: 16
CDR3: CASSPRVLSGANVLTF
DNA: TGTGCCAGCAGCCCCCGGGTCCTCTCTGGGGCCAACGTCCTGACTTTC

size: few
D: TRBD1
V: TRBV29-1
J: TRBJ1-2
length: 14
CDR3: CSVGLTGANYGYTF
DNA: TGCAGCGTTGGGTTGACAGGGGCTAACTATGGCTACACCTTC

size: NA
D: NA
V: TRBV5-1
J: TRBJ1-4
length: 14
CDR3: CASSPTAANEKLFF
DNA: TGCGCCAGCAGCCCGACGGCCGCTAACGAAAAACTGTTTTTT

size: few
D: TRBD1
V: TRBV5-5
J: TRBJ2-7
length: 15
CDR3: CASSPGTVFSYEQYF
DNA: TGTGCCAGCAGCCCTGGGACAGTGTTTTCCTACGAGCAGTACTTC

size: NA
D: NA
V: TRBV4-1
J: TRBJ2-5
length: 13
CDR3: CASRRQIQETQYF
DNA: TGCGCCAGCAGGAGGCAGATCCAAGAGACCCAGTACTTC

size: once
D: NA
V: TRBV9
J: TRBJ1-5
length: 15
CDR3: CASSVGVESNQPQHF
DNA: TGTGCCAGCAGCGTAGGCGTAGAAAGCAATCAGCCCCAGCATTTT

size: NA
D: NA
V: TRBV2
J: TRBJ2-4
length: 12
CDR3: CASRLGPREQYF
DNA: TGTGCCAGCAGACTAGGGCCGAGGGAGCAGTACTTC

size: NA
D: TRBD1
V: TRBV29-1
J: TRBJ2-7
length: 14
CDR3: CSVAGTGDPYEQYF
DNA: TGCAGCGTAGCCGGGACAGGGGACCCCTACGAGCAGTACTTC

size: NA
D: NA
V: TRBV4-1
J: TRBJ1-6
length: 17
CDR3: CASSQDESSSYNSPLHF
DNA: TGCGCCAGCAGCCAAGATGAGTCGAGCTCCTATAATTCACCCCTCCACTTT

size: NA
D: NA
V: TRBV4-1
J: TRBJ1-5
length: 14
CDR3: CASSQEEARQPQHF
DNA: TGCGCCAGCAGCCAAGAGGAGGCTCGCCAGCCCCAGCATTTT

size: many
D: NA
V: TRBV20-1
J: TRBJ1-2
length: 16
CDR3: CSAREPGLLSNYGYTF
DNA: TGCAGTGCTAGAGAACCCGGCCTACTCTCTAACTATGGCTACACCTTC

size: NA
D: TRBD2
V: TRBV6-5
J: TRBJ2-1
length: 16
CDR3: CASSYRSTSGSNEQFF
DNA: TGTGCCAGCAGTTACCGGTCGACTAGCGGTTCGAATGAGCAGTTCTTC

size: NA
D: NA
V: TRBV7-9
J: TRBJ1-2
length: 14
CDR3: CASSSDLPNYGYTF
DNA: TGTGCCAGCAGCTCGGACCTCCCGAACTATGGCTACACCTTC

size: NA
D: NA
V: TRBV12-3/TRBV12-4
J: TRBJ2-3
length: 20
CDR3: CASSLGLYGGPEKSTDTQYF
DNA: TGTGCCAGCAGTTTGGGTTTATATGGCGGGCCCGAGAAATCCACAGATACGCAGTATTTT

size: few
D: NA
V: TRBV4-1
J: TRBJ1-3
length: 15
CDR3: CASSPGTYSGNTIYF
DNA: TGCGCCAGCAGCCCCGGGACATACTCTGGAAACACCATATATTTT

size: NA
D: NA
V: TRBV4-1
J: TRBJ2-1
length: 14
CDR3: CAGSQGRISSEQFF
DNA: TGCGCCGGCAGCCAAGGCCGGATTTCATCAGAGCAGTTCTTC

size: few
D: TRBD2
V: TRBV9
J: TRBJ2-1
length: 15
CDR3: CASSEGSGVPREQFF
DNA: TGTGCCAGCAGCGAGGGTAGCGGGGTACCCAGAGAGCAGTTCTTC

size: few
D: NA
V: TRBV5-1
J: TRBJ2-3
length: 13
CDR3: CASSAEPLDTQYF
DNA: TGCGCCAGCAGCGCGGAGCCTTTAGATACGCAGTATTTT

size: NA
D: NA
V: TRBV6-5
J: TRBJ2-1
length: 12
CDR3: CASTSRSNEQFF
DNA: TGTGCCAGCACCTCTCGTTCCAATGAGCAGTTCTTC

size: few
D: NA
V: TRBV12-3/TRBV12-4
J: TRBJ1-5
length: 16
CDR3: CASSWVSGGSNQPQHF
DNA: TGTGCCAGCAGTTGGGTTTCGGGGGGAAGCAATCAGCCCCAGCATTTT

size: NA
D: NA
V: TRBV7-9
J: TRBJ2-2
length: 15
CDR3: CASNPTLGGTGELFF
DNA: TGTGCCAGCAACCCTACGTTGGGGGGTACCGGGGAGCTGTTTTTT

size: NA
D: NA
V: TRBV7-9
J: TRBJ1-2
length: 14
CDR3: CASSPELVSYGYTF
DNA: TGTGCCAGCAGCCCAGAACTAGTGTCCTATGGCTACACCTTC

size: NA
D: NA
V: TRBV7-3
J: TRBJ2-6
length: 16
CDR3: CASSLGSYSGANVLTF
DNA: TGTGCCAGCAGCTTAGGCAGTTACTCTGGGGCCAACGTCCTGACTTTC

size: few
D: TRBD1
V: TRBV7-3
J: TRBJ1-5
length: 14
CDR3: CASRDRGSNQPQHF
DNA: TGTGCCAGCAGAGACAGGGGAAGCAATCAGCCCCAGCATTTT

size: few
D: TRBD2
V: TRBV5-1
J: TRBJ2-3
length: 15
CDR3: CASSLRGGAADTQYF
DNA: TGCGCCAGCAGCTTGCGCGGGGGGGCTGCAGATACGCAGTATTTT

size: NA
D: TRBD1
V: TRBV10-3
J: TRBJ1-1
length: 13
CDR3: CATQGGEDTEAFF
DNA: TGTGCCACCCAGGGGGGGGAGGACACTGAAGCTTTCTTT

size: NA
D: TRBD2
V: TRBV7-9
J: TRBJ2-1
length: 15
CDR3: CASTHVAGGYNEQFF
DNA: TGTGCCAGCACCCACGTAGCGGGGGGCTACAATGAGCAGTTCTTC

size: few
D: NA
V: TRBV18
J: TRBJ2-3
length: 14
CDR3: CASSNNRAGDTQYF
DNA: TGTGCCAGCTCCAACAACAGGGCAGGGGATACGCAGTATTTT

size: few
D: NA
V: TRBV6-5
J: TRBJ1-2
length: 15
CDR3: CASSYSGRRGYGYTF
DNA: TGTGCCAGCAGTTACTCTGGCCGTCGAGGCTATGGCTACACCTTC

size: NA
D: NA
V: TRBV28
J: TRBJ1-2
length: 15
CDR3: CASSSGQLTNYGYTF
DNA: TGTGCCAGCAGTTCTGGACAGCTAACTAACTATGGCTACACCTTC

size: NA
D: NA
V: TRBV3-1
J: TRBJ1-2
length: 14
CDR3: CANSLFGRGNGYTF
DNA: TGTGCCAACAGCCTATTCGGCCGAGGAAATGGCTACACCTTC

size: NA
D: TRBD1
V: TRBV12-3/TRBV12-4
J: TRBJ1-5
length: 14
CDR3: CASSGGQGSQPQHF
DNA: TGTGCCAGCAGTGGGGGACAGGGGAGTCAGCCCCAGCATTTT

size: NA
D: NA
V: TRBV6-6
J: TRBJ2-3
length: 14
CDR3: CASREGFPTDTQYF
DNA: TGTGCCAGCAGGGAGGGATTTCCGACAGATACGCAGTATTTT